This T cell receptor beta chain comes out of a study of post-analysis software for immune sequencing data (dated by TCRdb to 2014 to 2015). About the full investigation: Relapsing-remitting, secondary progressive and progressive-relapsing multiple sclerosis were recorded as disease courses, and subtype annotation was lacking for some patients. Patient repertoires were compared against about a dozen previously published healthy control repertoires from donors aged 6 to 25 years. A subset of samples was prepared in parallel using single-end sample barcoding, then pooled and co-amplified after Illumina adapter ligation. The study at large found these results: Strong co-clustering of samples prepared in the same batch was shown by direct clustering with F measure, prompting a batch-effect correction. The control group was slightly older than the multiple sclerosis patient group. Multiple sclerosis patients had significantly lower normalized Chao1 diversity than controls, a result that suggests substantial peripheral T-cell clonal expansion. Significantly higher frequencies in patients than in controls were found for roughly 5 TRBV segments, including TRBV5-6, TRBV5-1 and TRBV20-1.

To demonstrate the VDJtools post-analysis software, TCR beta repertoires were profiled from the peripheral blood of over ten young patients with multiple sclerosis. The patients with multiple sclerosis were children and adolescents between about 6 and 16 years of age. As for this clonotype: Its antigen has not been determined. Base qualities are not at hand, and no much larger clone is one base apart.

The protocol used for the library was PCR. The instrument was an Illumina HiSeq 2500. Unique molecular identifiers were incorporated into TCR beta cDNA libraries to reduce PCR and sequencing biases. Approximately 500,000 cDNA molecules were obtained per 1 to 10 million input T cells, so each molecule approximated one T cell. The patient libraries were prepared and sequenced with the same protocol used for the earlier healthy control dataset. Within a given batch, samples were prepared together, multiplexed and sequenced on the same HiSeq lane. The authors' pipeline ran thus. MIGEC was used to process the raw barcoded reads, and molecular identifier groups with only a single read were discarded before consensus assembly and CDR3 extraction. VDJtools was used for post-analysis of the clonotype tables, and diversity was normalized by down-sampling every dataset to the size of the smallest sample. Repertoire overlap clustering matched CDR3 amino acid but not nucleotide sequences to correct batch-related cross-sample contamination. In TCRdb, the public reads were trimmed at Q25 with fastp and aligned with MiXCR, with productive beta chains retained. Rows with a matching CDR3 protein are joined into one entry that keeps the most common DNA and genes. The V and J calls were not made by the authors but by TCRdb's processing. This sample has hundreds of thousands of distinct CDR3 sequences in its table, and less than 35% of those were observed once. The ten most abundant clones make up around 0.56% of the sample.

The germline V end is reduced by 6 bases and the J end by 6 bases; junction bases left unmatched: 11. Reading from cysteine to phenylalanine, the CDR3 counts 16 amino acids. Left in the record is the CDR3 DNA by itself, 48 bases read in frame from the first base. The germline V gene encodes CDR1 SEHNR and CDR2 FQNEAQ (reference sequence). The sample consisted of blood. The sequence came from a girl aged 5-17 years with multiple sclerosis. The V and J genes are TRBV7-9 and TRBJ1-6, with 7 bases aligning to TRBD1. The nucleotide sequence reads as follows: TGTGCCAGCAGTGGAGACAGGGACGCAAGTAATTCACCCCTCCACTTT. It is translated as CASSGDRDASNSPLHF. Extended through the reference TRBV7-9 and TRBJ1-6 proteins, this CDR3 yields the full variable domain: DTGVSQNPRHKITKRGQNVTFRCDPISEHNRLYWYRQTLGQGPEFLTYFQNEAQLEKSRLLSDRFSAERPKGSFSTLEIQRTEQGDSAMYLCASSGDRDASNSPLHFGNGTRLTVT.